The next 2 T cell receptor beta chains were all read from a single sample in a study of technical replicates of blood from a few donors. Profiling relied on immunoSEQ multiplex PCR, and the TCRdb table lists in-frame clones only, not all of them. The table includes about 73,000 clones, over 90% detected once. Sequenced input: PBMCs. These receptors were taken from a human donor in good health. Some clones in this sample may be carry-over from other donors' samples.

The chain carries TRBV9 and TRBJ2-7; the D gene is possibly TRBD2 (6 bases). Germline V gene lookup returns CDR1 SGDLS and CDR2 YYNGEE. V was clipped by 1 base and J by 7 bases, with 15 bases between them. This CDR3 region has 14 residues. CDR3: CASSVYGGPGEQYF. The CDR3 DNA sequence: TGTGCCAGCAGCGTATATGGAGGGCCCGGGGAGCAGTACTTC.

This clone has just one count. The chain carries TRBV6-6 and TRBJ2-5; possible D gene TRBD1, 6 bases. Germline CDR1 reads MNHNY; CDR2 reads SVGAGI (reference sequence). V lost 5 bases to trimming and J lost 9 bases, with 13 bases between them. The CDR3 runs 12 residues. The CDR3 is CASSDRIGAQYF. DNA of the CDR3: TGTGCCAGCAGTGACAGGATCGGGGCCCAGTACTTC.